This T cell receptor (beta chain) was recovered during a study of T cells in localized non-small cell lung cancer. Here immunoSEQ multiplex PCR was the method, and the copy in TCRdb shows in-frame clones only, minus some. The profile shows tens of thousands of clones, roughly nine tenths of them singletons. Study-wide results and caveats: Uninvolved neighboring lung showed the greatest T cell clonality, exceeding tumor. Heterogeneity stays possible, as sequencing covered only one tumor region. Paired adjacent lung recovered a median roughly 50 of the top 100 tumor clones. An association was observed between higher blood T cell density and longer overall survival.

V gave up 5 bases and J gave up 2 bases; unmatched junction bases: 1. This CDR3 comprises 13 residues. The germline V gene has CDR1 MNHEY and CDR2 SVGAGI. About this clone: The antigen is not known.

The sequencing used peripheral blood, collected before any cancer treatment. V usage is TRBV6-5 and J usage is TRBJ1-2; 8 positions agree with TRBD1. The clonotype originates from a woman aged 18-49 years with stage III lung adenocarcinoma. The CDR3 protein is CASSGTGNYGYTF. The CDR3 DNA is TGTGCCAGCAGTGGGACAGGAAACTATGGCTACACCTTC.